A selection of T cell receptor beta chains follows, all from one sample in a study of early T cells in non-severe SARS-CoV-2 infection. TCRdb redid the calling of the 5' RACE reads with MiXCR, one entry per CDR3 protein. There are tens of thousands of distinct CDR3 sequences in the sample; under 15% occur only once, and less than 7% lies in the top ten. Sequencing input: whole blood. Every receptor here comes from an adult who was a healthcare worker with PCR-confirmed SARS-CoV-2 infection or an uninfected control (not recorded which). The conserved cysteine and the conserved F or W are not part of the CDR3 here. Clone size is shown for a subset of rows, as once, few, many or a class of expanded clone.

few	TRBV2	AIRGTETYEQY
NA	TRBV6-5	ASSSDGTGELF
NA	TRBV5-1	ASSSWGPQSNEQF
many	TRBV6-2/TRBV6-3	ASSYDLRTGEFYEQY
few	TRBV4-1	ASSQGVLAKNIQY
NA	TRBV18	ASSPGQTLYGYT
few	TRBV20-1	SAQLAGGYNEQF
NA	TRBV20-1	SASSRLDTQY
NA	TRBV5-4	ASSLGRTLGDTQY
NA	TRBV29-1	SVAAGDVDNEQF
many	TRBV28	ASSSPGQLKNIQY
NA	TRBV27	ASRSIRAETQY
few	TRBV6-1	ASSGQGDSPLH